This TCR beta chain was profiled in a study of T cells in Graves' hyperthyroidism and ophthalmopathy. Overall study results and limits: Within blood appeared most thyroid clonotypes that had expanded above 0.001. The model foresaw ophthalmopathy a median around 6.4 months prior to onset.

Active moderate-to-severe ophthalmopathy, Clinical Activity Score at least 3, NOSPECS at least 4, under 3 months' duration. Uncontrolled infection, other autoimmune disease, pregnancy or lactation excluded patients. Trimming removed 5 bases from V and 7 bases from J, with 17 bases in between. The CDR3 length is 15 residues. CDR1 LGHNA and CDR2 YNFKEQ come from the germline V gene. This clonotype was found many times. Its cognate antigen is unknown. The TCR beta CDR3 regions underwent amplification using RNA transcripts as the source. The HTBI primer set drove a first-round RT-PCR of the TCR CDR3. One entry per CDR3 protein, called by TCRdb with MiXCR from the multiplex PCR reads. The sample holds over 350,000 distinct CDR3 sequences, approximately 14% seen once.

The source of this sequence is a man aged 18 to 29 with Graves' ophthalmopathy. The gene calls are TRBV4-2 and TRBJ1-4; D is unclear. The sample comprised blood. The CDR3 DNA sequence: TGTGCCAGCAGCAGTGACAAGGAGGGAGGTGAAAAACTGTTTTTT. This sequence encodes CASSSDKEGGEKLFF.